One sample yielded the 11 T cell receptor beta chains listed below, sequenced in a study of OX40 agonist ivuxolimab in advanced cancers. Library preparation was by the immunoSEQ multiplex PCR assay. TCRdb stores this immuneACCESS table with in-frame sequences only. Part of the clones is absent; in the studies checked, under half of the shortfall reflects unresolved V genes, and no reason is known for the rest. The sample table contains tens of thousands of clones; only one count was recorded for approximately 80% of them. Roughly 12% of the sample lies in the top ten. The source was CD4+ or CD8+ T cells sorted from blood, collected in a trial of the OX40 agonist ivuxolimab. These TCRs come from an adult with an advanced solid tumor such as melanoma, head and neck, liver or kidney cancer.

This rearrangement joins TRBV27 to TRBJ2-4; D is possibly TRBD2 (6 bases). The germline V gene has CDR1 MNHEY and CDR2 SMNVEV (reference sequence). The CDR3 loop spans 14 amino acids. Trimming removed 8 bases at V and 0 bases at J, with 11 bases between. The CDR3 is CASGDSAAKNIQYF. CDR3 nucleotide sequence: TGTGCCAGCGGGGACTCGGCAGCCAAAAACATTCAGTACTTC.

The chain has TRBV29-1 and TRBJ2-7; no definite D call. CDR1 and CDR2 (germline): SQVTM, ANQGSEA. Trimming removed 4 bases at V and 0 bases at J, with 7 bases between. This CDR3 spans 12 amino acids. The CDR3 nucleotides are TGCAGCGTTGTGTCTATCTCCTACGAGCAGTACTTC. Translating gives CSVVSISYEQYF.

The chain employs TRBV5-3 and TRBJ1-2, with D unresolved. TRBV5-3 is noted as an ORF with a role that remains uncertain. Trimming cost V 3 bases and J 8 bases, with 20 bases left between them. The CDR3 has 15 residues. The CDR3 bases are TGTGCCAGAAGCTCACAGAGCGGTAGGAGGTCGGGCTACACCTTC. The encoded protein is CARSSQSGRRSGYTF.

This rearrangement joins TRBV6-5 to TRBJ2-2, with D possibly matching TRBD1 (6 bases). Trimming took 2 bases from V and 4 from J, leaving 11 bases between them. There are 15 residues in the CDR3. Germline V gives CDR1 MNHEY, CDR2 SVGAGI. The CDR3: CASSYPTRGTGELFF. The CDR3 DNA is TGTGCCAGCAGTTACCCCACCAGGGGCACCGGGGAGCTGTTTTTT.

The rearrangement joins TRBV27 to TRBJ2-5, with D perhaps TRBD2 (6 bases). V was pared by 5 bases and J by 5 bases, with 12 bases between. The CDR3 totals 13 residues. From germline, CDR1 is MNHEY and CDR2 SMNVEV (reference sequence). The CDR3 loop reads CASSPLGRETQYF. The DNA of the CDR3 is TGTGCCAGCAGTCCCTTGGGGAGGGAGACCCAGTACTTC.

By its share, this clone is medium-sized (0.01 to 0.1%). The V call is TRBV2, the J call TRBJ2-7, with 8 bases aligning to TRBD1. The junction had 10 bases not matched to a gene; V was cut back by 6 bases and J by 6 bases. The CDR3 totals 14 residues. Germline V CDR1 and CDR2: SNHLY, FYNNEI. This CDR3 is CASRTGQVGVEQYF. The CDR3 nucleotides read TGTGCCAGCAGAACGGGACAGGTAGGAGTCGAGCAGTACTTC.

The chain combines TRBV5-6 with TRBJ2-2; 9 bases fit TRBD1. The CDR3 is 17 amino acids. V shed 5 bases and J 2 bases; nucleotides not matched to a gene: 10. CDR1 is SGHDT and CDR2 is YYEEEE in the germline V gene. The CDR3, as DNA: TGTGCCAGCAGTCGGGGGGACAGGGCCTTTAACACCGGGGAGCTGTTTTTT. This gives the protein CASSRGDRAFNTGELFF.

This sequence joins TRBV6-5 and TRBJ1-1; D is uncertain. The germline V and J ends were trimmed by 0 bases and 1 base, with 12 bases remaining between them. The CDR3 has 16 residues. CDR1 is MNHEY, CDR2 SVGAGI, per germline. CDR3 sequence reads: CASSYSMTRRNTEAFF. The CDR3 coding sequence is TGTGCCAGCAGTTACTCGATGACCAGGCGGAACACTGAAGCTTTCTTT.

In this sample, this clone turned up a few times. V gene TRBV7-8 combines with J gene TRBJ1-5; D perhaps matches TRBD1 (6 bases). The V gene's germline CDR1 is SGHVS and CDR2 FQNEAQ. V was cut by 4 bases and J by 4 bases, with 17 bases left in between. The CDR3 has 16 amino acids. CDR3 sequence reads: CASSSVAGGGNQPQHF. The DNA for the CDR3 is TGTGCCAGCAGCTCGGTAGCCGGGGGCGGTAATCAGCCCCAGCATTTT.

The chain couples TRBV30 to TRBJ2-1; 7 nucleotides line up with TRBD1. The germline CDR1 and CDR2 sequences are GTSNPN and SVGIG (reference sequence). The junction had 8 bases not matched to a gene; V was cut back by 8 bases and J by 4 bases. The CDR3 runs to 13 residues. The CDR3 DNA is TGTGCCAGCCGACAGGGAAATTACAATGAGCAGTTCTTC. It specifies CASRQGNYNEQFF.

The gene calls are TRBV9 and TRBJ2-1, with D perhaps TRBD1 (6 bases). V was trimmed by 1 base and J by 7 bases, leaving 9 bases between them. The germline CDR1 and CDR2 sequences are SGDLS and YYNGEE. CDR3 length equals 13 residues. CDR3 in DNA: TGTGCCAGCAGCGTACAGGGGTGGAATGAGCAGTTCTTC. Translating gives CASSVQGWNEQFF. The variable domain in full, with the rest retrieved from reference TRBV9 and TRBJ2-1, is DSGVTQTPKHLITATGQRVTLRCSPRSGDLSVYWYQQSLDQGLQFLIQYYNGEERAKGNILERFSAQQFPDLHSELNLSSLELGDSALYFCASSVQGWNEQFFGPGTRLTVL.